Each of the 2 T cell receptor beta chains below was sequenced from the same sample in a study of T cell clonality in common variable immunodeficiency. General observations from the study: In common variable immunodeficiency, TCR beta chains reportedly carried fewer deletions and N-nucleotide insertions.

Antigen specificity for these receptors is unknown. Sequencing was performed with immunoSEQ multiplex PCR; in TCRdb, only in-frame clones are kept and a portion is missing. The sample includes about 26,000 clones, none of them occurring once. Sequenced material: peripheral blood mononuclear cells. The receptors originated from a human donor with common variable immunodeficiency.

This clone was found many times. The DNA read from the CDR3 is TGCAGTGCTCCTATAGCGGGATACAATGAG. Translating it yields CSAPIAGYNE. The full CDR3 protein is CSAPIAGYNEQFF. The rearrangement uses TRBV20-1 and TRBJ2-1; 8 positions match TRBD2. The CDR3 extends 3 residues past the end of the read, so its final part is completed from the germline J gene. CDR1 DFQATT and CDR2 SNEGSKA come from the germline V gene (reference sequence). The CDR3 length is 13 residues. The V segment lost 5 bases and the J segment 4 bases; nucleotides outside the gene matches: 4.

There are many counts of this clone. The read gets to within 3 residues of the CDR3 end, and the germline J gene fills in the rest. V is TRBV7-8 and J is TRBJ1-1; 9 bases match TRBD1. The CDR3 has 14 amino acids. Germline CDR1 SGHVS, CDR2 FQNEAQ. V was clipped by 5 bases and J by 4 bases; unmatched bases: 5. The CDR3 DNA, read in part, is TGTGCCAGCAGCCTGGACAGGGGTTCCACTGAA. This gives the protein CASSLDRGSTE. The CDR3, in full, reads CASSLDRGSTEAFF.